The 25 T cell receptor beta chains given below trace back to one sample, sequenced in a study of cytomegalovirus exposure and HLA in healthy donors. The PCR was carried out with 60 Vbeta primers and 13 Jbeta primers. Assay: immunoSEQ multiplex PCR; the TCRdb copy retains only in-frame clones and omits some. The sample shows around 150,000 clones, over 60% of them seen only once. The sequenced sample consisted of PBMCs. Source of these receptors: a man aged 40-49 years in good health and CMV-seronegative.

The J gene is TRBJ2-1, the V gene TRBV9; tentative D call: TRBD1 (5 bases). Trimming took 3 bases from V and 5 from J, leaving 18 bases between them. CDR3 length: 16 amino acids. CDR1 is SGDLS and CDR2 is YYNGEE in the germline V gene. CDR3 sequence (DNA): TGTGCCAGCAGCGCTTCCGTCAGGGAAGGGAACAATGAGCAGTTCTTC. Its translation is CASSASVREGNNEQFF.

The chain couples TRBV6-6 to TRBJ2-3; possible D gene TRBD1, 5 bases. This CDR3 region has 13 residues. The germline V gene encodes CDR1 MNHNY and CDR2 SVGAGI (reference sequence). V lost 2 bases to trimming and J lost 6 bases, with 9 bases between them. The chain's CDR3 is CASSYRGRDTQYF. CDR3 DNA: TGTGCCAGCAGTTACAGGGGCCGGGATACGCAGTATTTT.

For the CDR3, the DNA is TGTGCCAGGGGACAGAAGACCTACGAGCAGTACTTC. Its protein is CARGQKTYEQYF. This chain uses TRBV5-3 with TRBJ2-7, with 7 bases fitting TRBD1. TRBV5-3 is an open reading frame whose function is uncertain. Trimming cost V 8 bases and J 2 bases; bases outside gene matches: 4. CDR3 size: 12 residues.

CDR3 sequence: CASSLDATGWNTIYF. The CDR3 DNA reads TGCGCCAGCAGCTTGGACGCGACAGGGTGGAACACCATATATTTT. This sequence joins TRBV5-1 and TRBJ1-3; 7 positions agree with TRBD1. There are 15 residues in the CDR3. V shed 0 bases, J shed 7 bases, and the junction held 7 bases outside the gene matches. Germline V gene lookup returns CDR1 SGHRS and CDR2 YFSETQ.

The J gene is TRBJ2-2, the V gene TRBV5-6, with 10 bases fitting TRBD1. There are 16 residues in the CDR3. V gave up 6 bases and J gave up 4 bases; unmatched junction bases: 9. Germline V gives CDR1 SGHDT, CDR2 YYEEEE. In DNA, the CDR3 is TGTGCCAGCAACCCCGGGACAGGGGCCTTCACCGGGGAGCTGTTTTTT. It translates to CASNPGTGAFTGELFF.

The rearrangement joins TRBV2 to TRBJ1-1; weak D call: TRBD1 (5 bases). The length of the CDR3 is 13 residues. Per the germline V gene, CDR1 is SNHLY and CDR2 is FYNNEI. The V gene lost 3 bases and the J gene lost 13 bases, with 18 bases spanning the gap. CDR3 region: CASSDPGMYVDFF. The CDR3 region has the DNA TGTGCCAGCAGTGACCCAGGGATGTATGTGGATTTCTTT. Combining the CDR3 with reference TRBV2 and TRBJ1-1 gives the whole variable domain EPEVTQTPSHQVTQMGQEVILRCVPISNHLYFYWYRQILGQKVEFLVSFYNNEISEKSEIFDDQFSVERPDGSNFTLKIRSTKLEDSAMYFCASSDPGMYVDFFGQGTRLTVV.

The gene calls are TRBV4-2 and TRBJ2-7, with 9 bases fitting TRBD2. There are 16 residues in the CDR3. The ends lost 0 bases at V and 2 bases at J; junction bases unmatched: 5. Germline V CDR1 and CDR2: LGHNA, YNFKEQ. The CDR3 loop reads CASSQDGLAGPYEQYF. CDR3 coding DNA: TGTGCCAGCAGCCAAGATGGTCTAGCGGGACCCTACGAGCAGTACTTC.

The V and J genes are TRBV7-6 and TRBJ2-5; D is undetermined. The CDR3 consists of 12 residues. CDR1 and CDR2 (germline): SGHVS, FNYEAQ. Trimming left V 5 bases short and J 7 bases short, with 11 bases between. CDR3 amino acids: CASSHPKRTQYF. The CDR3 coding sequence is TGTGCCAGCAGCCACCCAAAGAGGACCCAGTACTTC.

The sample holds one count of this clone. For the CDR3, the DNA is TGTGCCGTCGAACTAGCGGGGTCCACAGATACGCAGTATTTT. This sequence encodes CAVELAGSTDTQYF. The genes are TRBV30 and TRBJ2-3; TRBD2 matches 10 bases. The CDR3 extends over 14 amino acids. Looked up from germline, CDR1 is GTSNPN and CDR2 is SVGIG (reference sequence). The V gene end was trimmed by 8 bases and the J gene end by 2 bases; junction bases not matched to a gene: 7.

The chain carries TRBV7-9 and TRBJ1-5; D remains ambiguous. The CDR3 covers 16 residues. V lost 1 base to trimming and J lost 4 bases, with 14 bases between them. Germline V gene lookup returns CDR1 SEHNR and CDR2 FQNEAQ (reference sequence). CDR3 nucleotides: TGTGCCAGCAGCTTAGGCGTCGTAGAAACTAATCAGCCCCAGCATTTT. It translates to CASSLGVVETNQPQHF. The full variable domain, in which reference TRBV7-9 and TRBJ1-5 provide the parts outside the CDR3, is DTGVSQNPRHKITKRGQNVTFRCDPISEHNRLYWYRQTLGQGPEFLTYFQNEAQLEKSRLLSDRFSAERPKGSFSTLEIQRTEQGDSAMYLCASSLGVVETNQPQHFGDGTRLSIL.

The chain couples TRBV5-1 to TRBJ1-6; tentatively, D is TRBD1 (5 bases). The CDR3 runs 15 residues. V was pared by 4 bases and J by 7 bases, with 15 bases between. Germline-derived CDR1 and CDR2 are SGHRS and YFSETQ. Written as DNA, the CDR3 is TGCGCCAGCAGCCCCTCTGGGGGGGAGAATTCACCCCTCCACTTT. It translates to CASSPSGGENSPLHF. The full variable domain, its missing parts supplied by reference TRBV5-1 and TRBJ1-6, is KAGVTQTPRYLIKTRGQQVTLSCSPISGHRSVSWYQQTPGQGLQFLFEYFSETQRNKGNFPGRFSGRQFSNSRSEMNVSTLELGDSALYLCASSPSGGENSPLHFGNGTRLTVT.

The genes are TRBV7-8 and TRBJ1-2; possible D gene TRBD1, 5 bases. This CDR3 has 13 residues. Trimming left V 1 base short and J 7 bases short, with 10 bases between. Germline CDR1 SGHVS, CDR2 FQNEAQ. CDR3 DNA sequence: TGTGCCAGCAGCTTAGACAGGCAAAGTGGCTACACCTTC. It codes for CASSLDRQSGYTF.

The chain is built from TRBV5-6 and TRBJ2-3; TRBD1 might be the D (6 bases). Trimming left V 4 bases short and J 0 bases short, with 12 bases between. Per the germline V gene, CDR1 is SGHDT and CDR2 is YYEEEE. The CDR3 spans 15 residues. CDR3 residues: CASSQTGVSTDTQYF. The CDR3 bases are TGTGCCAGCAGCCAGACAGGAGTTAGCACAGATACGCAGTATTTT.

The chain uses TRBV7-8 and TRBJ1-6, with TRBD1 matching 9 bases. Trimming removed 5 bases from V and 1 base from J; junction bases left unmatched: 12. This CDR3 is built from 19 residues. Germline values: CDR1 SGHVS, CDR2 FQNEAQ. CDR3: CASSQLGTGFMSYNSPLHF. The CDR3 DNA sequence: TGTGCCAGCAGCCAGCTAGGGACAGGGTTTATGTCCTATAATTCACCCCTCCACTTT.

CDR3 in amino acids: CATSRELASGNSNEQFF. The CDR3 region has the DNA TGTGCCACCAGCAGAGAGTTAGCTAGCGGGAATAGTAATGAGCAGTTCTTC. The V and J genes are TRBV15 and TRBJ2-1; 9 bases are shared with TRBD2. Germline V CDR1 and CDR2: LNHNV, YYDKDF (reference sequence). With V trimmed by 0 bases and J by 7 bases, 10 bases remained unmatched. The CDR3 is 17 amino acids. The full variable domain, in which reference TRBV15 and TRBJ2-1 provide the parts outside the CDR3, is DAMVIQNPRYQVTQFGKPVTLSCSQTLNHNVMYWYQQKSSQAPKLLFHYYDKDFNNEADTPDNFQSRRPNTSFCFLDIRSPGLGDTAMYLCATSRELASGNSNEQFFGPGTRLTVL.

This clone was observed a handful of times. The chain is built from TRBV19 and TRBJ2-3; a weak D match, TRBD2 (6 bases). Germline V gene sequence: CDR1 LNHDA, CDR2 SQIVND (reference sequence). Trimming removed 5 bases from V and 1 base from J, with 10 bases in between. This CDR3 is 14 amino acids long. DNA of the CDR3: TGTGCCAGTAGTTCGGGGGTGGGCACAGATACGCAGTATTTT. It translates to CASSSGVGTDTQYF.

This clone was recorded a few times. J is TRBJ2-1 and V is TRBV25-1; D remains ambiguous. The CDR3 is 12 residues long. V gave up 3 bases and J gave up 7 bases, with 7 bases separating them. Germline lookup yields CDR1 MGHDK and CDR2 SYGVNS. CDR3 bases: TGTGCCAGCAGTGATGATAGAAATGAGCAGTTCTTC. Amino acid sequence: CASSDDRNEQFF.

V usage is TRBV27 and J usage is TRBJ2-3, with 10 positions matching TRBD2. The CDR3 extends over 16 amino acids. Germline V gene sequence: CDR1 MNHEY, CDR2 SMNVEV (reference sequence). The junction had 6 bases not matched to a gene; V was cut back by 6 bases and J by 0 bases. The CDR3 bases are TGTGCCAGCAGCCCACTAGCGGGGCGGAGCACAGATACGCAGTATTTT. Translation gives CASSPLAGRSTDTQYF.

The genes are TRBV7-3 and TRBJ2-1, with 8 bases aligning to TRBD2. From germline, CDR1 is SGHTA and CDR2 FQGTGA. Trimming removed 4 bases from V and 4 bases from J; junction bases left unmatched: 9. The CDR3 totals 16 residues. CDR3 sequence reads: CASSSKAGEGYNEQFF. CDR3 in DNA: TGTGCCAGCAGCTCTAAAGCGGGGGAAGGGTACAATGAGCAGTTCTTC.

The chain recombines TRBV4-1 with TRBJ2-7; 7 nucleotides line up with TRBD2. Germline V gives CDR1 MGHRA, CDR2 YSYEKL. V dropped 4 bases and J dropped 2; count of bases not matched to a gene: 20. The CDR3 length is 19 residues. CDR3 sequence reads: CASSRGLKAGTLNPYEQYF. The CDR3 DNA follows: TGCGCCAGCAGCCGCGGACTAAAAGCGGGGACCCTAAACCCCTACGAGCAGTACTTC.

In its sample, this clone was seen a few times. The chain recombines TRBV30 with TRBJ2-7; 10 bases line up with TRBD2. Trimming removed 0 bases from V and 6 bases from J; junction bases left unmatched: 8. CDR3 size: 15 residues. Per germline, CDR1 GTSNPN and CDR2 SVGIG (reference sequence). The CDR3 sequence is CAWSVLAGVSGEQYF. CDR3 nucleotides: TGTGCCTGGAGTGTTCTAGCGGGAGTATCTGGCGAGCAGTACTTC.

CDR3 residues: CASSLRTVFEGYTF. In nucleotides, the CDR3 is TGTGCCAGCAGCTTGAGGACTGTTTTTGAGGGCTACACCTTC. V usage is TRBV5-5 and J usage is TRBJ1-2; D remains ambiguous. The germline V and J ends were trimmed by 1 base and 8 bases, with 15 bases remaining between them. This CDR3 region has 14 residues. CDR1 SGHKS and CDR2 YYEKEE come from the germline V gene (reference sequence).

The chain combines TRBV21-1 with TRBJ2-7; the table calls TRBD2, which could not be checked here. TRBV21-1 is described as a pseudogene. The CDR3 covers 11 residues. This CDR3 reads CASTLSGGQYF. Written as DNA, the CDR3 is TGTGCCAGCACCCTCTCCGGCGGGCAGTACTTC.

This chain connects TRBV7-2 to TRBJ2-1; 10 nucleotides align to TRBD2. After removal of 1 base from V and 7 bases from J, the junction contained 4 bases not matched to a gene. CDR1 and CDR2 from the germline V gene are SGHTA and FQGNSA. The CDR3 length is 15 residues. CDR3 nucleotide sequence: TGTGCCAGCAGCTTAGGAACTAGCGGGGTTAATGAGCAGTTCTTC. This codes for CASSLGTSGVNEQFF. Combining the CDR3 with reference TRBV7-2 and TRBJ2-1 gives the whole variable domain GAGVSQSPSNKVTEKGKDVELRCDPISGHTALYWYRQSLGQGLEFLIYFQGNSAPDKSGLPSDRFSAERTGGSVSTLTIQRTQQEDSAVYLCASSLGTSGVNEQFFGPGTRLTVL.

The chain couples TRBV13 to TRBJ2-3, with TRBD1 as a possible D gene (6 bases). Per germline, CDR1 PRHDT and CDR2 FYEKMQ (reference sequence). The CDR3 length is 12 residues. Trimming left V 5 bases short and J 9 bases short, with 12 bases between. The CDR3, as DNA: TGTGCCAGCAGCCTACAGGGCGGGACGCAGTATTTT. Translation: CASSLQGGTQYF.